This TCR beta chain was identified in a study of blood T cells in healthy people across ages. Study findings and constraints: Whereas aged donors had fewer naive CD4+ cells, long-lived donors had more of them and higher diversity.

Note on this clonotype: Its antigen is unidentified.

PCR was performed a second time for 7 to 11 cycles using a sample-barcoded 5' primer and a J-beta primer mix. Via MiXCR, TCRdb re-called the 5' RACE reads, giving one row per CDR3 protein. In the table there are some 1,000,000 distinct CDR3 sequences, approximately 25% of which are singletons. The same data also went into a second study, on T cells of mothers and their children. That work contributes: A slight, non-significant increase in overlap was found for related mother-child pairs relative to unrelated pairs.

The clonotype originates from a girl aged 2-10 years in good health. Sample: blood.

This CDR3 reads CASSFAGNPTDTQYF. CDR3 sequence (DNA): TGCGCCAGCAGCTTTGCGGGGAACCCCACAGATACGCAGTATTTT. The V and J genes are TRBV5-1 and TRBJ2-3; perhaps TRBD2 as D (6 bases). The V end lost 2 bases, the J end lost 2 bases, and 12 bases lay between the germline ends. Germline lookup yields CDR1 SGHRS and CDR2 YFSETQ. The CDR3 covers 15 residues.